The rows below give T cell receptor beta chains drawn from one sample of a study of T and B cells in COVID-19 patients. One entry per CDR3 protein, called by TCRdb with MiXCR from the multiplex PCR reads. There are 5,500 to 8,000 distinct CDR3 sequences in the sample; roughly a third occur only once, and around 24% lies in the top ten. The sample consisted of blood. These receptors all come from a human donor with active COVID-19. Each CDR3 is given with its conserved first and last residue. Fields, in order: D gene, V gene, J gene, clone size, CDR3 length, CDR3 protein, CDR3 DNA. A D gene is named only where the DNA matches it firmly. Size tells how often a clone was seen (once, few, many) or the class of an expanded clone, and some rows leave it out.

>.|TRBV13|TRBJ2-7|medium-sized|14
CASKLGGKLYEQYF
TGTGCCAGCAAGCTCGGGGGTAAGCTCTACGAGCAGTACTTC
>.|TRBV5-1|TRBJ2-6|.|17
CASSSPQDFSGANVLTF
TGCGCCAGCAGCTCGCCACAGGATTTCTCTGGGGCCAACGTCCTGACTTTC
>.|TRBV5-4|TRBJ2-3|.|15
CASSWARLAPDTQYF
TGTGCCAGCAGCTGGGCCCGCCTAGCACCAGATACGCAGTATTTT
>.|TRBV15|TRBJ2-7|few|14
CATSRARTYYEQYF
TGTGCCACCAGCAGAGCCCGCACCTACTACGAGCAGTACTTC
>.|TRBV10-3|TRBJ2-7|.|13
CAISEPGRYEQYF
TGTGCCATCAGTGAGCCGGGACGGTACGAGCAGTACTTC
>TRBD1|TRBV6-1|TRBJ2-3|few|17
CASSLAQGPLSTDTQYF
TGTGCCAGCAGCTTAGCACAGGGGCCCTTAAGCACAGATACGCAGTATTTT
>TRBD2|TRBV19|TRBJ2-7|medium-sized|15
CASSISAGGPDEQYF
TGTGCCAGTAGTATATCAGCGGGGGGGCCCGACGAGCAGTACTTC
>TRBD1|TRBV5-4|TRBJ1-2|.|15
CASRPGTAFYYGYTF
TGTGCCAGCAGGCCCGGGACAGCATTTTACTATGGCTACACCTTC
>.|TRBV27|TRBJ2-5|few|12
CASAQFQETQYF
TGTGCCAGCGCCCAGTTCCAAGAGACCCAGTACTTC
>TRBD1|TRBV7-2|TRBJ2-2|.|16
CASSRATGSNTGELFF
TGTGCCAGCAGCAGGGCGACAGGGTCGAACACCGGGGAGCTGTTTTTT
>.|TRBV27|TRBJ1-2|.|14
CASSWGAATYGYTF
TGTGCCAGCAGTTGGGGGGCTGCGACCTATGGCTACACCTTC
>TRBD1|TRBV7-9|TRBJ2-5|.|16
CASSLAQDRAQETQYF
TGTGCCAGCAGCTTAGCTCAGGACAGGGCCCAAGAGACCCAGTACTTC
>.|TRBV4-3|TRBJ2-2|.|14
CASSEDSNTGELFF
TGCGCCAGCAGCGAGGATTCGAACACCGGGGAGCTGTTTTTT
>.|TRBV29-1|TRBJ2-5|medium-sized|15
CSGMAPGDPQETQYF
TGCAGCGGCATGGCCCCAGGGGACCCCCAAGAGACCCAGTACTTC
>TRBD2|TRBV7-2|TRBJ2-7|.|14
CASSLGLAGGRKYF
TGTGCCAGCAGCTTAGGACTAGCGGGGGGGAGGAAGTACTTC
>TRBD2|TRBV5-4|TRBJ2-5|few|15
CASRSLAGGPETQYF
TGTGCCAGCAGATCCCTAGCGGGGGGGCCGGAGACCCAGTACTTC
>TRBD2|TRBV12-3/TRBV12-4|TRBJ2-1|medium-sized|16
CASSTGPGGGYNEQFF
TGTGCCAGCAGCACGGGACCGGGGGGGGGATACAATGAGCAGTTCTTC
>.|TRBV18|TRBJ2-6|.|15
CASSPKNSGANVLTF
TGTGCCAGCTCACCAAAAAACTCTGGGGCCAACGTCCTGACTTTC
>TRBD1|TRBV20-1|TRBJ2-1|.|15
CSAGGTRGPTNEQFF
TGCAGTGCTGGGGGTACTAGGGGGCCCACTAATGAGCAGTTCTTC
>.|TRBV15|TRBJ1-5|few|15
CATRTGQYSNQPQHF
TGTGCCACCAGAACAGGACAGTATAGCAATCAGCCCCAGCATTTT
>.|TRBV20-1|TRBJ1-6|few|14
CSARGGGRDSPLHF
TGCAGTGCTAGAGGAGGGGGTCGGGATTCACCCCTCCACTTT
>.|TRBV19|TRBJ1-6|medium-sized|14
CAGARAYPNSPLHF
TGTGCCGGAGCCCGGGCCTACCCTAATTCACCCCTCCACTTT
>TRBD2|TRBV5-1|TRBJ2-5|.|18
CASSLAPSGGLYQETQYF
TGCGCCAGCAGCTTGGCCCCTAGCGGGGGCCTGTACCAAGAGACCCAGTACTTC
>.|TRBV5-1|TRBJ1-6|.|16
CASSPGDMGGYSPLHF
TGCGCCAGCAGCCCGGGGGACATGGGGGGTTATTCACCCCTCCACTTT
>.|TRBV7-9|TRBJ1-2|.|15
CASSPSVLSNYGYTF
TGTGCCAGCAGCCCGTCGGTCCTCTCTAACTATGGCTACACCTTC
>.|TRBV10-3|TRBJ2-3|.|14
CAIGGRISTDTQYF
TGTGCCATCGGGGGCAGAATTAGCACAGATACGCAGTATTTT
>.|TRBV6-5|TRBJ1-1|.|14
CASSYSNRGTEAFF
TGTGCCAGCAGTTACTCGAATCGCGGAACTGAAGCTTTCTTT
>.|TRBV7-9|TRBJ2-2|few|15
CASSLPQGFTGELFF
TGTGCCAGCAGCCTCCCCCAGGGCTTCACCGGGGAGCTGTTTTTT
>.|TRBV6-5|TRBJ2-5|few|15
CASSYFRDGQETQYF
TGTGCCAGCAGTTACTTCCGGGACGGACAAGAGACCCAGTACTTC
>TRBD2|TRBV12-3/TRBV12-4|TRBJ2-7|once|15
CASRTEGLAGYEQYF
TGTGCCAGCAGAACGGAGGGACTAGCGGGTTACGAGCAGTACTTC
>.|TRBV6-1|TRBJ2-3|medium-sized|13
CASSVYSTDTQYF
TGTGCCAGCAGTGTCTACAGCACAGATACGCAGTATTTT
>TRBD1|TRBV27|TRBJ1-1|.|14
CDSSLWDRATEAFF
TGTGACAGCAGTTTATGGGACAGGGCCACTGAAGCTTTCTTT
>TRBD1|TRBV11-2|TRBJ1-4|.|15
CASSHSTGINEKLFF
TGTGCCAGCAGTCATTCGACAGGGATTAATGAAAAACTGTTTTTT
>.|TRBV5-1|TRBJ2-6|few|17
CASSITSQNSGANVLTF
TGCGCCAGCAGTATCACATCCCAAAACTCTGGGGCCAACGTCCTGACTTTC
>TRBD2|TRBV27|TRBJ2-1|.|16
CASSSPASGGGDEQFF
TGTGCCAGCAGTTCCCCCGCTAGCGGGGGTGGGGATGAGCAGTTCTTC
>TRBD1|TRBV6-4|TRBJ1-4|.|17
CASSTDRGLGLDEKLFF
TGCGCCAGCAGTACGGACAGGGGGCTGGGGTTGGATGAAAAACTGTTTTTT